This T cell receptor (beta chain) stems from a study of T-cell memory formation after mild COVID-19. CDR1 DFQATT and CDR2 SNEGSKA come from the germline V gene (reference sequence). The CDR3 contains 15 residues. The V gene end was trimmed by 5 bases and the J gene end by 6 bases; junction bases not matched to a gene: 9. TCRdb called the 5' RACE reads again in MiXCR, with one record for every CDR3 protein. The data contain about 500,000 distinct CDR3 sequences, roughly 20% of them singletons. The chain carries TRBV20-1 and TRBJ2-1, with TRBD2 matching over 11 bases. This clonotype was sampled from an adult woman who had mild COVID-19 (a few samples of this study predate the infection). Cell type and time point are not known. Sequencing was performed on PBMCs or a T cell subset sorted from them (not recorded which). The CDR3: CSAASSGGPRNEQFF. CDR3 DNA: TGCAGTGCTGCCTCTAGCGGGGGGCCGCGCAATGAGCAGTTCTTC.